Given below is one TCR beta chain in context. The antigen it binds to is not known. It has no much larger one-base neighbor in the sample; base qualities were not kept. Participants in the prospective study were aged roughly 18 to 89 years, lived in about two dozen United States geographic areas, and enrolled through a virtual design. In the prospective study, participants were assigned to cohorts based on the clinical history participants reported in a screening survey and a study questionnaire. In the prospective study, whole blood, serum and a nasopharyngeal or oropharyngeal swab were collected from each participant by mobile phlebotomists. Participants in the prospective study had the option to provide additional blood draws and questionnaires over a roughly 2-month period. Prospective study blood samples were shipped either frozen or at room temperature before DNA extraction. The CDR3 starts with the cysteine, ends with the phenylalanine, and has 16 residues. Only CDR3 DNA is held: 48 bases, read in frame from base 1. Looking up the germline V gene yields CDR1 SGHVS and CDR2 FQNEAQ. The V and J ends are trimmed by 1 base and 5 bases, leaving 17 bases between them.

The immunoSEQ Assay, a bias-controlled multiplex PCR, was used to amplify TCRbeta CDR3 regions from genomic DNA. On the authors' methods: The number of nucleated cells in each sample was estimated by amplification of reference gene primers within the assay. Sequence reads were collapsed and filtered to measure the absolute abundance of every unique TCRbeta CDR3 rearrangement. For each sample, productive Simpson clonality was calculated as the square root of Simpson's diversity index across productive rearrangements. TCRdb limited this immuneACCESS table to in-frame rearrangements with V and J called. A share of clones is missing; checked studies link under half to unresolved V genes, and the rest is unexplained. From that table come the V and J calls and clone size; the DNA was used to work out D and trimming. This sample is represented by 300,000 to 500,000 clones; over 75% of them were singletons. The top ten hold over 0.9% of the sample.

The data were obtained in a study of blood T cell repertoires in COVID-19 (dated by TCRdb to the early 2020s). As for the study more broadly: Collaborator samples came from the United States, Italy and Spain and covered acute and convalescent phases of COVID-19. Samples were obtained from the ongoing ImmuneRACE study (first 160 participants) and from 1,254 subjects provided by 6 global collaborators. Deeply sampled blood TCRbeta repertoires from subjects exposed to, actively infected with, or recovered from COVID-19 were included in the dataset. Nearly every sample came with metadata listing a de-identified subject ID, COVID-19 status, age in years and sex. The repertoires were made available in a free public database intended to serve as a resource for research on the immune response to SARS-CoV-2. HLA class I and class II types, where available, came from metadata supplied by the sample provider rather than from assay-based typing. The material from the prospective study consisted of cDNA or gDNA derived from T cells, B-cell-depleted T cells, or PBMCs. The full study reports these points: How much clinical and demographic metadata was included differed by source and by participant, and the metadata was provided uncurated.

The receptor was isolated from a woman in her thirties with acute COVID-19. Sequencing used PBMCs or T cells enriched from blood (not recorded which). The chain uses TRBV7-8 and TRBJ2-5; D gene: possibly TRBD1, on 6 matching bases. CDR3 sequence: CASSLGQEPRGETQYF. The base sequence is TGTGCCAGCAGCTTAGGACAGGAACCTAGAGGGGAGACCCAGTACTTC.